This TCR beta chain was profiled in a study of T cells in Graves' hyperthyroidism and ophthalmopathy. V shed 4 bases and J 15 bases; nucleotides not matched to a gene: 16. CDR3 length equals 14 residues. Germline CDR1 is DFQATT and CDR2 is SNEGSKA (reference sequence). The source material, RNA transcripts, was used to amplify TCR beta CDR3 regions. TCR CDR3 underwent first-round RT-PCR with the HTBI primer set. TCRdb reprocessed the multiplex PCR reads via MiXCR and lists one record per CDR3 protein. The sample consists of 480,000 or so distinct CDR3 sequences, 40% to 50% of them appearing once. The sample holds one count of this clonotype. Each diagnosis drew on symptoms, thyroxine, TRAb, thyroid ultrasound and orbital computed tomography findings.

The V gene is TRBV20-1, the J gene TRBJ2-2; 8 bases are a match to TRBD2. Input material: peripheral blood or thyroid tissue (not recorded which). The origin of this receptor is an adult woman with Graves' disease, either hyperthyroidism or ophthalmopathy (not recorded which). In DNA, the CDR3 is TGCAGTGCTACACTTGCTAGCGGGCGGTCCCAGGTGTTTTTT. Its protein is CSATLASGRSQVFF.